This TCR beta chain was sequenced during a study of molecular identifiers for immune sequencing clone quantification (dated by TCRdb to 2017 to 2018). General notes on the study: For a replicate experiment, RNA from around 20,000 or 100,000 naive CD8 T cells was divided into five aliquots, of which four were sequenced. This methods study benchmarked molecular-identifier clustering-based TCR repertoire sequencing (MIDCIRS) and TCR RNA copy counting, using CD8 T cells to do so. Points the paper makes about the study in general: When barcode sub-clustering was not used, chimeric consensus sequences inflated TCR diversity, with chimeras reaching as high as 47%. Highly expanded clone sizes could be underestimated if identical TCR molecules share a barcode. Spiked-in Jurkat TCR RNA equivalent to a single cell was reported to be detectable even among over 800,000 naive CD8 T cells. Modeling estimated around 3.2 recovered TCR RNA copies per cell, compared with 9.5 to 10 by digital PCR, which implies roughly 29% capture efficiency. In CMV-specific effector cells, over 97% of molecules were held by clones above 20 RNA copies, whereas under 1% of molecules were held by such clones in naive cells.

The receptor library was made with PCR. Data came from an Illumina MiSeq. Total RNA was purified with the Qiagen AllPrep DNA/RNA kit. Before analysis, reads from multiple sequencing runs of one library were combined. On the authors' methods: Reads were retained only if an exact TCR constant sequence was present, and the retained reads were trimmed to 150 nt and grouped according to their 12-nt molecular barcodes. Reads within each barcode group were sub-clustered using a 15% Levenshtein threshold, and quality-weighted consensus sequences were constructed for each RNA molecule. Non-functional sequences were excluded, and lower-count sequences lying one edit away from another sequence were also excluded. Based on fitting two negative binomial distributions, any barcode sub-cluster with under 20% of the maximum read count was discarded. Clones were called with MiXCR by TCRdb after fastp trimmed the public reads at Q25, and only in-frame beta chains were retained. Rows are combined by CDR3 protein, so each entry shows the most common genes and DNA. TCRdb's processing, not the study's, gives the V and J calls here. This sample gives some 40,000 distinct CDR3 sequences in total; around 20% of them show up just once. The top ten hold more than 6.5% of the sample.

V lost 5 bases and J lost 4 bases, and the count of bases not matched to a germline gene is 5. The germline V gene supplies CDR1 SGHAT and CDR2 FQNNGV. Inclusive of the bounding cysteine and phenylalanine, the CDR3 is 16 residues long. This entry keeps only the CDR3 DNA: 48 bases, framed from base 1. On a BD FACSAria II, naive CD8 T cells were FACS-sorted as CD8+CD4-CCR7+CD45RA+ and collected into RLT Plus buffer. To compare sensitivity, a portion of naive CD8 T cell RNA was divided equally between MIDCIRS and a Smart-seq2-style 5'RACE protocol. CD8 T cells were enriched using RosetteSep CD8+ T Cell Enrichment Cocktail and Ficoll-Paque, and the enriched cells then underwent ACK red cell lysis. Concerning this clonotype itself: Its antigen is unknown. No much larger clone exists at a distance of one base, and base qualities are not known.

Recombination joined TRBV11-2 with TRBJ2-2; TRBD2 matches 12 bases in the middle. Sample: naive CD8+ T cells from blood, with Jurkat cell RNA spiked in. Read against the paper, the sample's cell subset or site label means: FACS-sorted CD8+CD4-CCR7+CD45RA+ naive T cells. The TCR originated in a human donor in good health. Some libraries in this study had Jurkat cell RNA spiked in. The nucleotides are TGTGCCAGCAGCGCGGGACTAGCGGGCCTCACCGGGGAGCTGTTTTTT. Translated, this gives CASSAGLAGLTGELFF. The variable domain in full, with residues beyond the CDR3 obtained from the reference TRBV11-2 and TRBJ2-2 genes, is EAGVAQSPRYKIIEKRQSVAFWCNPISGHATLYWYQQILGQGPKLLIQFQNNGVVDDSQLPKDRFSAERLKGVDSTLKIQPAKLEDSAVYLCASSAGLAGLTGELFFGEGSRLTVL.